What follows describes a single T cell receptor beta chain. Per the germline V gene, CDR1 is SGHRS and CDR2 is YFSETQ. The CDR3 totals 15 residues. J lost 1 base, V lost 4 bases, and 3 bases had no gene match. The record originates from a study of blood T cell repertoires in COVID-19. Turning to the study itself: Samples taken during acute and convalescent COVID-19 were collected in the United States, Italy and Spain. T cells, B-cell-depleted T cells, or PBMCs provided the cDNA or gDNA that served as material.

In the source study's methods: Using reference gene primer amplification, nucleated cell counts were estimated. The data were produced by immunoSEQ multiplex PCR, yet TCRdb's version contains in-frame clones alone and is incomplete. V and J calls and clone size are given by that table; D and trimming were obtained from the DNA. The data hold about 78,000 clones, with approximately 86% observed a single time. The rearrangement links TRBV5-1 to TRBJ2-3, with 10 bases that match TRBD2. This sequence was found in a woman aged 55-69 years with acute or convalescent COVID-19. The sample consisted of peripheral blood. The CDR3 coding sequence is TGCGCCAGCAGCCCCCTAGCGGGAGGCACAGATACGCAGTATTTT. Its protein product is CASSPLAGGTDTQYF. Combining the CDR3 with reference TRBV5-1 and TRBJ2-3 gives the whole variable domain KAGVTQTPRYLIKTRGQQVTLSCSPISGHRSVSWYQQTPGQGLQFLFEYFSETQRNKGNFPGRFSGRQFSNSRSEMNVSTLELGDSALYLCASSPLAGGTDTQYFGPGTRLTVL.